What follows are 22 T cell receptor beta chains derived from one specimen sequenced in a study of T cells in localized non-small cell lung cancer (dated by TCRdb to the early 2020s). Libraries were constructed by the immunoSEQ multiplex PCR assay. What TCRdb holds here is the immuneACCESS table cut down to in-frame rearrangements. Part of the clones is not present; checked against another copy, under half of the missing clones reflect an unresolved V gene, and the others are unexplained. Present in this sample are 45,000 to 60,000 clones, around 82% of which were seen just once. Around 4% of the sample goes to the ten largest clones. Sequences were derived from PBMCs, sampled before any cancer treatment. Receptors were obtained from a woman aged 40-69 years with stage II lung adenocarcinoma.

The chain joins TRBV27 to TRBJ1-5; D is uncertain. This CDR3 spans 15 amino acids. Trimming shortened V by 0 bases and J by 6 bases, and 12 bases separated the two germline ends. The germline V gene encodes CDR1 MNHEY and CDR2 SMNVEV (reference sequence). Here the CDR3 reads CASSLSWGAGQPQHF. The CDR3 DNA sequence: TGTGCCAGCAGTTTATCGTGGGGAGCCGGTCAGCCCCAGCATTTT.

The chain has TRBV7-9 and TRBJ2-3; D is undetermined. V lost 2 bases to trimming and J lost 1 base, with 7 bases between them. Per germline, CDR1 SEHNR and CDR2 FQNEAQ (reference sequence). This CDR3 contains 14 residues. CDR3 loop: CASSLTGGTDTQYF. CDR3 coding DNA: TGTGCCAGCAGCTTAACGGGCGGCACAGATACGCAGTATTTT.

The rearrangement joins TRBV7-2 to TRBJ2-5; the D call may be TRBD1 or TRBD2 (5 bases each). Trimming took 2 bases from V and 5 from J, leaving 21 bases between them. CDR3 length: 17 amino acids. From germline, CDR1 is SGHTA and CDR2 FQGNSA. The CDR3: CASSLSFHGTFAETQYF. The CDR3 DNA reads as TGTGCCAGCAGCTTATCGTTCCATGGGACCTTCGCCGAGACCCAGTACTTC.

The chain joins TRBV14 to TRBJ2-5; 8 bases map to TRBD2. From germline, CDR1 is SGHDN and CDR2 FVKESK. The CDR3 extends over 19 amino acids. J was trimmed by 7 bases and V by 0 bases; bases with no gene match: 19. The CDR3 DNA follows: TGTGCCAGCAGCCAAGATCGGGGGGGAATGACAGAACCCCGGGGGACCCAGTACTTC. Its protein is CASSQDRGGMTEPRGTQYF. The complete variable domain, with remaining parts taken from reference TRBV14 and TRBJ2-5, reads EAGVTQFPSHSVIEKGQTVTLRCDPISGHDNLYWYRRVMGKEIKFLLHFVKESKQDESGMPNNRFLAERTGGTYSTLKVQPAELEDSGVYFCASSQDRGGMTEPRGTQYFGPGTRLLVL.

V and J are TRBV7-2 and TRBJ1-2, with TRBD1 identical over 7 bases. The CDR3 totals 13 residues. The ends lost 4 bases at V and 5 bases at J; junction bases unmatched: 4. The germline CDR1 and CDR2 sequences are SGHTA and FQGNSA. CDR3 DNA sequence: TGTGCCAGCAGCTGGGAGGGGGCTTATGGCTACACCTTC. Translated: CASSWEGAYGYTF.

This clone was observed once. The V and J genes are TRBV7-2 and TRBJ2-7; 10 bases are shared with TRBD1. This CDR3 has 15 residues. Germline lookup yields CDR1 SGHTA and CDR2 FQGNSA. Trimming cost V 3 bases and J 3 bases; bases outside gene matches: 5. CDR3 protein: CASSFTGQGDYEQYF. Here the CDR3 DNA reads TGTGCCAGCAGCTTTACCGGACAGGGGGACTACGAGCAGTACTTC.

The gene calls are TRBV6-6 and TRBJ2-1; tentative D call: TRBD2 (6 bases). Germline V lookup: CDR1 MNHNY, CDR2 SVGAGI (reference sequence). V shed 10 bases and J shed 5 bases, with 15 bases lying between them. CDR3 length equals 13 residues. The CDR3 loop reads CATDGAGHNEQFF. CDR3 DNA sequence: TGTGCCACGGACGGCGCGGGGCACAATGAGCAGTTCTTC.

The CDR3 protein is CASMLAASNEKLFF. In nucleotides, the CDR3 is TGTGCCAGTATGTTAGCAGCTTCTAATGAAAAACTGTTTTTT. The chain joins TRBV19 to TRBJ1-4; D remains ambiguous. From germline, CDR1 is LNHDA and CDR2 SQIVND (reference sequence). The CDR3 has 14 amino acids. V shed 7 bases and J shed 3 bases, with 12 bases lying between them.

The chain is built from TRBV5-4 and TRBJ1-2; 9 positions match TRBD1. From germline, CDR1 is SGHNT and CDR2 YYREEE (reference sequence). After removal of 5 bases from V and 5 bases from J, the junction contained 10 bases not matched to a gene. This CDR3 has 15 amino acids. The CDR3 is CASRTGGADLYGYTF. DNA for the CDR3: TGTGCCAGCAGGACAGGGGGGGCCGACCTTTATGGCTACACCTTC.

The rearrangement links TRBV9 to TRBJ2-7, with D possibly being TRBD1 (5 bases). Per the germline V gene, CDR1 is SGDLS and CDR2 is YYNGEE. V was shortened by 3 bases and J by 2 bases, with 9 bases between the two germline ends. This CDR3 has 13 amino acids. The CDR3 DNA sequence: TGTGCCAGCAGCGACGACAGAACCTACGAGCAGTACTTC. Its translation is CASSDDRTYEQYF. The complete variable domain, with remaining parts taken from reference TRBV9 and TRBJ2-7, reads DSGVTQTPKHLITATGQRVTLRCSPRSGDLSVYWYQQSLDQGLQFLIQYYNGEERAKGNILERFSAQQFPDLHSELNLSSLELGDSALYFCASSDDRTYEQYFGPGTRLTVT.

The rearrangement joins TRBV10-3 to TRBJ2-7; D is possibly TRBD1 (5 bases). V was trimmed by 10 bases and J by 3 bases, leaving 22 bases between them. The germline CDR1 and CDR2 sequences are ENHRY and SYGVKD. This CDR3 has 15 residues. The CDR3 sequence: CATGRGITRLYEQYF. The CDR3 DNA sequence: TGTGCCACCGGAAGGGGTATAACCCGACTCTACGAGCAGTACTTC.

The chain recombines TRBV5-1 with TRBJ1-1; 8 bases fit TRBD1. Germline V gives CDR1 SGHRS, CDR2 YFSETQ. J was trimmed by 5 bases and V by 4 bases; bases with no gene match: 7. The length of the CDR3 is 14 residues. The CDR3 reads CASSTDRALTEAFF. In nucleotides, the CDR3 is TGCGCCAGCAGCACGGACAGGGCGCTTACTGAAGCTTTCTTT.

This clone was observed once. This chain joins TRBV6-6 and TRBJ1-3, with no clear D. Deletions cut 5 bases from V and 2 bases from J, with 7 bases between. The CDR3 runs 13 residues. CDR1 MNHNY and CDR2 SVGAGI come from the germline V gene (reference sequence). DNA for the CDR3: TGTGCCAGCAGTATTACAGCTGGAAACACCATATATTTT. It specifies CASSITAGNTIYF.

The CDR3 here is CASTGAGARNRETQYF. In nucleotides, the CDR3 is TGTGCCAGCACCGGCGCGGGGGCCCGAAATCGGGAGACCCAGTACTTC. The chain uses TRBV28 and TRBJ2-5, with a weak D call TRBD2 (7 bases). Per the germline V gene, CDR1 is MDHEN and CDR2 is SYDVKM. V lost 7 bases and J 5 bases, leaving 23 bases between the germline ends. This CDR3 has 16 residues. The full variable domain, completed using reference TRBV28 and TRBJ2-5, is DVKVTQSSRYLVKRTGEKVFLECVQDMDHENMFWYRQDPGLGLRLIYFSYDVKMKEKGDIPEGYSVSREKKERFSLILESASTNQTSMYLCASTGAGARNRETQYFGPGTRLLVL.

This chain uses TRBV5-1 with TRBJ2-5; the D is unclear. The CDR3 is made up of 11 amino acids. Deletions cut 0 bases from V and 5 bases from J, with 2 bases between. CDR1 is SGHRS and CDR2 is YFSETQ in the germline V gene. The CDR3 nucleotides are TGCGCCAGCAGCTTGGAGGAGACCCAGTACTTC. Its protein is CASSLEETQYF.

The sample holds a few counts of this clone. The V gene is TRBV2, the J gene TRBJ2-5; possibly TRBD1 for D (5 bases). Trimming pared 5 bases from V and 5 bases from J, leaving 12 bases between. This CDR3 is built from 13 residues. Looked up from germline, CDR1 is SNHLY and CDR2 is FYNNEI. CDR3 loop: CASSRQKGETQYF. Here the CDR3 DNA reads TGTGCCAGCAGTAGACAGAAGGGGGAGACCCAGTACTTC.

This clone was counted a few times. V and J are TRBV2 and TRBJ1-3, with D unclear. From germline, CDR1 is SNHLY and CDR2 FYNNEI. The germline V and J ends were trimmed by 8 bases and 0 bases, with 14 bases remaining between them. The CDR3 totals 15 residues. Here the CDR3 DNA reads TGTGCCAGCGGTATTGCCGTATTCTCTGGAAACACCATATATTTT. It is translated as CASGIAVFSGNTIYF.

This clone was seen a handful of times. The gene calls are TRBV5-1 and TRBJ1-2; 7 bases line up with TRBD1. V lost 2 bases to trimming and J lost 7 bases; unmatched junction nucleotides: 5. The CDR3 has 13 amino acids. CDR1 is SGHRS and CDR2 is YFSETQ in the germline V gene. In nucleotides, the CDR3 is TGCGCCAGCAGCTTTGACAGGGTCCGTGGCTACACCTTC. Its translation is CASSFDRVRGYTF.

The chain joins TRBV25-1 to TRBJ1-2, with 9 nucleotides matching TRBD1. Trimming removed 1 base from V and 1 base from J; junction bases left unmatched: 10. The CDR3 is 18 residues long. CDR1 is MGHDK, CDR2 SYGVNS, per germline. The CDR3 region is CASSESGGTGTFNYGYTF. In nucleotides, the CDR3 is TGTGCCAGCAGTGAATCGGGTGGGACAGGGACCTTTAACTATGGCTACACCTTC.

This clone was picked up a small number of times. The chain combines TRBV9 with TRBJ1-2; possibly TRBD1 for D (5 bases). Germline lookup yields CDR1 SGDLS and CDR2 YYNGEE. The CDR3 loop spans 14 amino acids. V lost 0 bases, J lost 4 bases, and 10 bases lay in between. The CDR3 sequence is CASSVEGIPYGYTF. Here the CDR3 DNA reads TGTGCCAGCAGCGTAGAGGGGATTCCCTATGGCTACACCTTC. The full variable domain, its missing parts supplied by reference TRBV9 and TRBJ1-2, is DSGVTQTPKHLITATGQRVTLRCSPRSGDLSVYWYQQSLDQGLQFLIQYYNGEERAKGNILERFSAQQFPDLHSELNLSSLELGDSALYFCASSVEGIPYGYTFGSGTRLTVV.

This clone was recorded only once. This chain joins TRBV5-5 and TRBJ1-1, with D hard to call. Trimming removed 0 bases from V and 4 bases from J, with 4 bases in between. CDR1 is SGHKS, CDR2 YYEKEE, per germline (reference sequence). The CDR3 is made up of 12 amino acids. This chain's CDR3 is CASSLEFTEAFF. CDR3 nucleotides: TGTGCCAGCAGCTTGGAATTCACTGAAGCTTTCTTT.

The chain is built from TRBV30 and TRBJ1-2, with TRBD1 identical over 7 bases. The germline V gene has CDR1 GTSNPN and CDR2 SVGIG (reference sequence). CDR3 length equals 16 residues. V lost 3 bases to trimming and J lost 5 bases; unmatched junction nucleotides: 15. This chain's CDR3 is CAWSQGDSYGPYGYTF. The CDR3 nucleotides read TGTGCCTGGAGCCAAGGGGACAGCTACGGACCTTATGGCTACACCTTC. Full variable domain (missing parts from reference TRBV30 and TRBJ1-2): SQTIHQWPATLVQPVGSPLSLECTVEGTSNPNLYWYRQAAGRGLQLLFYSVGIGQISSEVPQNLSASRPQDRQFILSSKKLLLSDSGFYLCAWSQGDSYGPYGYTFGSGTRLTVV.